The rows below give T cell receptor beta chains drawn from one sample of a study of blood T cell repertoires in COVID-19. Data came from immunoSEQ multiplex PCR; TCRdb stores just in-frame clones and leaves some out. The data contain approximately 150,000 clones, 84% of them seen just once; the ten biggest clones take up roughly 3.9%. The material sequenced was PBMCs or T cells enriched from blood (not recorded which). These TCRs come from a man over 45 in a cohort exposed to, infected with or recovered from COVID-19 (not recorded which). The CDR3 runs from the conserved cysteine through the conserved F or W. A D gene is named only where the DNA matches it firmly. Size values are once, few and many counts, or a class for expanded clones, and some rows have none.

>TRBJ2-3|TRBD2|TRBV5-6|.
TGTGCCAGCAGCTCACTAGCGTACACAGATACGCAGTATTTT
CASSSLAYTDTQYF
>TRBJ2-1|TRBD2|TRBV11-2|.
TGTGCCAGCAGCTTAGAGCTAGCGGGAGGGCCAACGAATGAGCAGTTCTTC
CASSLELAGGPTNEQFF
>TRBJ1-6|TRBD1|TRBV6-5|few
TGTGCCAGCAGTTGGGACAGGGGGATTCCGGATTCACCCCTCCACTTT
CASSWDRGIPDSPLHF
>TRBJ1-4|.|TRBV5-6|.
TGTGCCAGCAGCCTGGAGAGGGCAGTCGCAACTAATGAAAAACTGTTTTTT
CASSLERAVATNEKLFF
>TRBJ2-7|.|TRBV7-3|once
TGTGCCAGCAGCCCACCCGGTAGTTTGGAGCAGTACTTC
CASSPPGSLEQYF
>TRBJ2-3|TRBD1|TRBV5-1|.
TGCGCCAGCGCTACAGGGGGCACAATAGATACGCAGTATTTT
CASATGGTIDTQYF
>TRBJ1-6|TRBD1|TRBV5-4|.
TGTGCCAGCAGCCCGGCTGGACAGGTCGGCAATTCACCCCTCCACTTT
CASSPAGQVGNSPLHF
>TRBJ2-1|TRBD2|TRBV7-9|once
TGTGCCAGCAGCCCAAGTCGGCTAGCGGGGGGGATCTCCTACAATGAGCAGTTCTTC
CASSPSRLAGGISYNEQFF
>TRBJ1-3|TRBD1|TRBV5-1|.
TGCGCCAGCAGCCCCGACAGGGGGCTTGGAAACACCATATATTTT
CASSPDRGLGNTIYF
>TRBJ2-7|.|TRBV5-6|.
TGTGCCAGCAGCTTGGCCCTAGGCTACGAGCAGTACTTC
CASSLALGYEQYF
>TRBJ1-5|.|TRBV19|.
TGTGCCAGTAGTATGCCAGATAGCAATCAGCCCCAGCATTTT
CASSMPDSNQPQHF
>TRBJ2-5|TRBD1|TRBV2|.
TGTGCCGGGGACAGGCTTCAAGAGACCCAGTACTTC
CAGDRLQETQYF
>TRBJ1-1|.|TRBV14|.
TGTGCCAGCAGCCGAGGATTAGGGGGAAACACTGAAGCTTTCTTT
CASSRGLGGNTEAFF
>TRBJ2-2|TRBD2|TRBV6-6|.
TGTGCCAGCAGCCGTACTAGCGGGACCGACACCGGGGAGCTGTTTTTT
CASSRTSGTDTGELFF
>TRBJ1-1|.|TRBV27|.
TGTGCCAGCAGTTTATCGGGACAAGGGAGAACTGAAGCTTTCTTT
CASSLSGQGRTEAFF
>TRBJ1-1|.|TRBV18|.
TGTGCCAGCTCACTCCAGGGAAGCACTGAAGCTTTCTTT
CASSLQGSTEAFF
>TRBJ1-1|TRBD1|TRBV5-7|.
TGTGCCAGCAGCTTAGTCCGTTTACGGGACAGTGAAGCTTTCTTT
CASSLVRLRDSEAFF
>TRBJ2-5|TRBD2|TRBV10-1|.
TGCGCCAGCAGTGAGGGAACTAGCGGGGTAAACCAAGAGACCCAGTACTTC
CASSEGTSGVNQETQYF
>TRBJ2-7|.|TRBV6-2/TRBV6-3|.
TGTGCCAGCAGCCCCACCGACAAATACGAGCAGTACTTC
CASSPTDKYEQYF
>TRBJ2-7|TRBD2|TRBV5-5|.
TGTGCCAGCAGCTTAAGACTAGCGGGCTCCTACGAGCAGTACTTC
CASSLRLAGSYEQYF
>TRBJ2-5|TRBD2|TRBV5-6|few
TGTGCCAGCAGCCCGGGGCAGCGGGGGCAGTACTTC
CASSPGQRGQYF
>TRBJ2-7|.|TRBV5-1|.
TGCGCCAGCAGCTTGGACGGTCAGGTCAACTACGAGCAGTACTTC
CASSLDGQVNYEQYF
>TRBJ1-1|.|TRBV19|.
TGTGCCAGTAGTATGCAGGGAAGCACTGAAGCTTTCTTT
CASSMQGSTEAFF
>TRBJ2-1|.|TRBV12-5|.
TGTGCTAGTGGTTTGTGGCCACAACCCTCCTACAATGAGCAGTTCTTC
CASGLWPQPSYNEQFF
>TRBJ1-4|.|TRBV19|.
TGTGCCAGCCGGGGAGACCTTAATGAAAAACTGTTTTTT
CASRGDLNEKLFF
>TRBJ1-3|.|TRBV19|.
TGTGCCAGTAGCCGTGTGGTAGCTGGAAACACCATATATTTT
CASSRVVAGNTIYF
>TRBJ2-3|TRBD1|TRBV28|.
TGTGCCAGCAGTTTGCCCCCGGAGACAGGGAGCACAGATACGCAGTATTTT
CASSLPPETGSTDTQYF
>TRBJ1-2|.|TRBV9|.
TGTGCCAGCAGCGTAGGCCCGGAGATTAACTATGGCTACACCTTC
CASSVGPEINYGYTF
>TRBJ2-1|TRBD2|TRBV5-1|.
TGCGCCAGCAGCTCCAGCGGGAGCTCCTACAATGAGCAGTTCTTC
CASSSSGSSYNEQFF
>TRBJ2-7|TRBD2|TRBV6-5|.
TGTGCCAGCAGTTACTTTGGGGACTACTACGAGCAGTACTTC
CASSYFGDYYEQYF
>TRBJ2-1|TRBD2|TRBV24-1|once
TGTGCCACCAGTGACAGGACTAGCGGGGGGAAGAATGAGCAGTTCTTC
CATSDRTSGGKNEQFF
>TRBJ2-5|.|TRBV15|.
TGTGCCACCAGCAAGGAACTAGCCCAAGAGACCCAGTACTTC
CATSKELAQETQYF
>TRBJ1-5|.|TRBV19|.
TGTGCCAGTAGTACCACAGGGACGACCCAGAATCAGCCCCAGCATTTT
CASSTTGTTQNQPQHF